The clone carrying this TCR beta chain was counted at least ten times. Its antigen is not known. The sample originates from a study of CD8+CD57+ T cells in acquired aplastic anemia. Germline CDR1 reads LGHNA; CDR2 reads YSLEER. The ends lost 3 bases at V and 8 bases at J; junction bases unmatched: 4. This CDR3 comprises 13 residues. Regarding the study as a whole: No significant difference in CD8+ Simpson's diversity was found between patients and controls.

It was genomic DNA that served as the template for profiling TCR beta VDJ and CDR3. TCRdb redid the calling of the reads with MiXCR, one entry per CDR3 protein. The sample has approximately 150,000 distinct CDR3 sequences, around 47% seen once. Sequencing was done on patients that had shown CD8+CD57+ cell expansion by flow cytometry. Specimen: sorted CD4+, CD8+, or CD8+CD57+ T cells (not recorded which) from PBMCs. The source is a human donor with aplastic anemia. This sequence joins TRBV4-3 and TRBJ2-1; 7 bases line up with TRBD1. The CDR3 region has the DNA TGCGCCAGCAGCCATAGAACAGGGGATGAGCAGTTCTTC. This codes for CASSHRTGDEQFF.